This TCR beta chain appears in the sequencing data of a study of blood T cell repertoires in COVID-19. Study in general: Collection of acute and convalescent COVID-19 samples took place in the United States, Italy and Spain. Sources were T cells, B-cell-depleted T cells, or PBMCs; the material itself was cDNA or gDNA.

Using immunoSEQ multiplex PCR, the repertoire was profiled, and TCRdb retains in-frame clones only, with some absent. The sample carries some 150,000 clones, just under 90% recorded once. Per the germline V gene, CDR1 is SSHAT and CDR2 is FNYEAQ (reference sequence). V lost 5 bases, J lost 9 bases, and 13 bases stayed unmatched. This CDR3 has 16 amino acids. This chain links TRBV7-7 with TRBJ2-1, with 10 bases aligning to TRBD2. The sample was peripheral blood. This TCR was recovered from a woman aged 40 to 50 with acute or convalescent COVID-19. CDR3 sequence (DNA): TGTGCCAGCAGCCTTAGTTTAGCGGGGGGATTTAGTGAGCAGTTCTTC. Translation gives CASSLSLAGGFSEQFF.